Below, 2 T cell receptor beta chains from the same sample are listed, as sequenced in a study of Ad26.COV2.S vaccination and SARS-CoV-2 variants. Regarding treatment: around 19 received Ad26.COV2.S at low or high dose, single or two shots; about 5 received placebo; per-sample allocation not given. The samples were gathered on day 63 after the first injection of vaccine or placebo. Clones were sequenced by immunoSEQ multiplex PCR, and TCRdb holds only the in-frame ones, with some missing. The table has 450,000 to 550,000 clones, 89% seen once. This material consisted of peripheral blood, taken in a trial of Ad26.COV2.S vaccine versus placebo. Receptor source: a person aged 18 to 59 who received the Ad26.COV2.S COVID-19 vaccine or a placebo.

This sequence joins TRBV9 and TRBJ2-1, with 8 bases lining up with TRBD2. In germline, CDR1 is SGDLS, CDR2 YYNGEE. This CDR3 is built from 14 residues. V lost 4 bases and J lost 5; bases outside the gene matches: 5. The CDR3 protein is CASSSGGGDNEQFF. CDR3 DNA sequence: TGTGCCAGCAGCAGCGGGGGAGGGGACAATGAGCAGTTCTTC.

This chain joins TRBV5-1 and TRBJ1-3; D is ambiguous. Between the trimmed V and J ends, which lost 5 bases and 0 bases, there was a span of 9 bases. The CDR3 length is 14 residues. Germline V gene lookup returns CDR1 SGHRS and CDR2 YFSETQ. CDR3 sequence (DNA): TGCGCCAGCAGGATGGGGTCCTCTGGAAACACCATATATTTT. This translates into CASRMGSSGNTIYF.